This T cell receptor (beta chain) was found in a study of blood T cell repertoires in COVID-19. Whole-study context: Whether acute or convalescent, the COVID-19 samples came from the United States, Italy and Spain. PBMCs, B-cell-depleted T cells, or T cells provided the cDNA or gDNA that made up the material.

Per the authors' pipeline: From reference gene primer amplification, estimates of nucleated cell counts were derived. Profiled with immunoSEQ multiplex PCR; TCRdb holds only in-frame clones, not every one. V and J calls and clone size are as listed in that table; D and trimming were resolved from the DNA. The sample holds fewer than 300,000 clones, less than 90% seen once. Germline CDR1 SGHRS, CDR2 YFSETQ. CDR3 size: 15 residues. V gave up 0 bases and J gave up 0 bases, with 8 bases separating them. The origin of this receptor is a human donor in a cohort sampled during active COVID-19. Material for sequencing was peripheral blood. The chain employs TRBV5-1 and TRBJ2-3; D not certain. In nucleotides, the CDR3 is TGCGCCAGCAGCTTGGGGCCTTCTAGCACAGATACGCAGTATTTT. It translates to CASSLGPSSTDTQYF.